The next 4 T cell receptor beta chains were all read from a single sample in a study of T-cell reconstitution after alpha-beta-depleted transplantation in children. The TCRbeta library was prepared with unique molecular identifiers. Using its own MiXCR run on the PCR reads, TCRdb lists one record per CDR3 protein. The profile shows about 170,000 distinct CDR3 sequences, over 8.5% of them singletons. The input for sequencing was PBMCs, taken before TCRalphabeta/CD19-depleted stem cell transplant. Receptor source: a boy aged 2 to 9 with acute myeloid leukemia, due to receive a stem cell transplant.

In its sample, this clonotype was seen many times. The chain employs TRBV15 and TRBJ2-1; TRBD1 aligns across 8 bases. The germline gives CDR1 LNHNV, CDR2 YYDKDF (reference sequence). The CDR3 loop spans 16 amino acids. J gave up 8 bases and V 2 bases, and 11 bases lay outside the gene matches. The CDR3 DNA is TGTGCCACCAGCAGACCCTTCCGGGACAGGCCTGATGAGCAGTTCTTC. It yields the protein CATSRPFRDRPDEQFF.

This clonotype was counted a few times. The junction departs from the called germline gene at one end, perhaps through a read error. The V and J genes are TRBV7-9 and TRBJ1-2; the D is unclear. Germline V gene lookup returns CDR1 SEHNR and CDR2 FQNEAQ (reference sequence). The CDR3 has 11 residues. In DNA, the CDR3 is TGTGCCAGCAGCTTATCCTATGGCTACCCCTTC. Translating gives CASSLSYGYPF. The full variable domain, rest sourced from reference TRBV7-9 and TRBJ1-2, is DTGVSQNPRHKITKRGQNVTFRCDPISEHNRLYWYRQTLGQGPEFLTYFQNEAQLEKSRLLSDRFSAERPKGSFSTLEIQRTEQGDSAMYLCASSLSYGYPFGSGTRLTVV.

This clonotype was counted ten times or more. The chain recombines TRBV11-2 with TRBJ2-3; the match to TRBD2 covers 11 bases. The germline V gene has CDR1 SGHAT and CDR2 FQNNGV. The CDR3 runs 16 residues. J gave up 6 bases and V 5 bases, and 10 bases lay outside the gene matches. CDR3 loop: CASSPGTSGQVDTQYF. The CDR3 DNA sequence: TGTGCCAGCAGCCCCGGGACTAGCGGACAAGTGGATACGCAGTATTTT.

This clonotype has a count of ten or more. The chain employs TRBV4-1 and TRBJ1-2, with 7 bases matching TRBD1. The CDR3 length is 16 residues. V shed 5 bases, J shed 8 bases, and the junction held 17 bases outside the gene matches. CDR1 is MGHRA and CDR2 is YSYEKL in the germline V gene. The CDR3 region is CASSGRGTVLLGGYTF. The CDR3 region has the DNA TGCGCCAGCAGCGGTCGTGGGACAGTACTACTCGGGGGCTACACCTTC.